Following are 20 T cell receptor beta chains from one sample sequenced in a study of T cell responses to AZD1222 COVID-19 vaccine (dated by TCRdb to the early 2020s). This specimen's time point label, per the study, means: about 28 days (+/-7) after the second vaccine dose. To prepare the library, the immunoSEQ multiplex PCR assay was applied. TCRdb limited this immuneACCESS table to in-frame rearrangements with V and J called. A share of clones is missing; checked studies link under half to unresolved V genes, and the rest is unexplained. The sample data list around 150,000 clones, and about 91% of these were observed just once. The leading ten clones occupy 3% to 4% of the sample. The starting material was peripheral blood, obtained 28 days after the second AZD1222 dose. All receptors come from an adult who received the AZD1222 COVID-19 vaccine.

The chain employs TRBV4-1 and TRBJ1-6; D is ambiguous. V was shortened by 6 bases and J by 6 bases, with 12 bases between the two germline ends. Looked up from germline, CDR1 is MGHRA and CDR2 is YSYEKL. The CDR3 is 14 residues long. CDR3: CASSYVSGNSPLHF. CDR3 bases: TGCGCCAGCAGTTATGTTAGTGGTAATTCACCCCTCCACTTT.

This clone was observed once. The chain combines TRBV12-3 or TRBV12-4 with TRBJ1-5; D remains ambiguous. Trimming took off 0 bases at V and 9 bases at J, with 6 bases between the two ends. The CDR3 is 12 amino acids. CDR3 sequence reads: CASSLAVGPQHF. Here the CDR3 DNA reads TGTGCCAGCAGTTTAGCGGTGGGGCCCCAGCATTTT.

The V gene is TRBV7-9, the J gene TRBJ2-7, with D hard to call. The ends were cut back, 3 bases at V and 2 bases at J, with 8 bases in the middle. Germline CDR1 SEHNR, CDR2 FQNEAQ (reference sequence). The CDR3 is 13 residues long. The CDR3, as DNA: TGTGCCAGCAGCTTCGGCCTCACCTACGAGCAGTACTTC. This encodes CASSFGLTYEQYF.

The count of this clone is one. The rearrangement links TRBV3-1 (or the pseudogene TRBV3-2) to TRBJ2-1; TRBD1 aligns across 9 bases. The germline gives CDR1 LGHDT, CDR2 YNNKEL (reference sequence). After removal of 4 bases from V and 4 bases from J, the junction contained 2 bases not matched to a gene. The CDR3 extends over 14 amino acids. The CDR3 sequence: CASSRQGGYNEQFF. The CDR3 DNA follows: TGTGCCAGCAGCCGACAGGGGGGGTACAATGAGCAGTTCTTC.

The chain employs TRBV3-1 (or the pseudogene TRBV3-2) and TRBJ2-1, with TRBD2 matching 7 bases. This CDR3 comprises 15 residues. The germline CDR1 and CDR2 sequences are LGHDT and YNNKEL (reference sequence). V shed 5 bases and J 4 bases; nucleotides not matched to a gene: 8. The CDR3 DNA is TGTGCCAGCAGCGAAGGGGCTAGCGGTTACAATGAGCAGTTCTTC. This encodes CASSEGASGYNEQFF.

This chain connects TRBV28 to TRBJ2-7; 11 positions match TRBD1. The J segment lost 3 bases and the V segment lost 3 bases, leaving 19 bases of the junction unmatched. CDR1 is MDHEN and CDR2 is SYDVKM in the germline V gene. The CDR3 is 20 amino acids. CDR3 DNA: TGTGCCAGCAGTTTTGCGTGGGGTGGACAGGGGGCTCCGATCAACTACGAGCAGTACTTC. Translating gives CASSFAWGGQGAPINYEQYF. The full variable domain, completed using reference TRBV28 and TRBJ2-7, is DVKVTQSSRYLVKRTGEKVFLECVQDMDHENMFWYRQDPGLGLRLIYFSYDVKMKEKGDIPEGYSVSREKKERFSLILESASTNQTSMYLCASSFAWGGQGAPINYEQYFGPGTRLTVT.

This clone is a singleton in its sample. The V gene is TRBV28, the J gene TRBJ1-1; D is ambiguous. In germline, CDR1 is MDHEN, CDR2 SYDVKM. This CDR3 comprises 16 residues. The V end lost 3 bases, the J end lost 0 bases, and 14 bases lay between the germline ends. The CDR3: CASSFRPARMNTEAFF. The CDR3 nucleotides read TGTGCCAGCAGTTTTAGGCCAGCCCGTATGAACACTGAAGCTTTCTTT.

The J gene is TRBJ2-2, the V gene TRBV7-2, with 13 positions matching TRBD2. With 5 bases clipped from V and 6 bases from J, the junction kept 6 bases outside the gene matches. The CDR3 extends over 16 amino acids. Germline V gives CDR1 SGHTA, CDR2 FQGNSA. CDR3 nucleotides: TGTGCCAGCAGCCCCCCGGGACTAGCGGGATCCGGGGAGCTGTTTTTT. Translating gives CASSPPGLAGSGELFF.

J is TRBJ1-5 and V is TRBV27; D may be TRBD1 (6 bases). The CDR3 spans 15 residues. Germline V lookup: CDR1 MNHEY, CDR2 SMNVEV (reference sequence). Trimming took 5 bases from V and 2 from J, leaving 13 bases between them. The CDR3 loop is CASSARTVGNQPQHF. The DNA of the CDR3 is TGTGCCAGCAGTGCGAGGACAGTCGGCAATCAGCCCCAGCATTTT.

The chain carries TRBV10-2 and TRBJ2-1; 11 bases are a match to TRBD2. The CDR3 sequence is 16 residues long. V shed 0 bases and J 9 bases; nucleotides not matched to a gene: 7. CDR1 and CDR2 from the germline V gene are WSHSY and SAAADI. This CDR3 is CASSESTSGRLGEQFF. CDR3 nucleotide sequence: TGCGCCAGCAGTGAGTCTACTAGCGGGAGATTGGGTGAGCAGTTCTTC.

The chain joins TRBV27 to TRBJ1-6; D perhaps matches TRBD1 (5 bases). Germline assignment: CDR1 MNHEY and CDR2 SMNVEV (reference sequence). The CDR3 runs to 12 residues. The V gene lost 3 bases and the J gene lost 9 bases, with 6 bases spanning the gap. CDR3 in DNA: TGTGCCAGCAGTTTTCAGGGTTCACCCCTCCACTTT. It codes for CASSFQGSPLHF.

The V call is TRBV28, the J call TRBJ1-5, with TRBD1 identical over 8 bases. V was pared by 7 bases and J by 0 bases, with 11 bases of the junction left unmatched. Germline values: CDR1 MDHEN, CDR2 SYDVKM. The CDR3 is made up of 17 amino acids. The CDR3 DNA sequence: TGTGCCAGCACTATGTACAGGGGGACCTATAGCAATCAGCCCCAGCATTTT. It is translated as CASTMYRGTYSNQPQHF.

V gene TRBV5-1 combines with J gene TRBJ1-1; 10 nucleotides align to TRBD1. The V gene end was trimmed by 4 bases and the J gene end by 5 bases; junction bases not matched to a gene: 8. The CDR3 spans 15 residues. Germline values: CDR1 SGHRS, CDR2 YFSETQ. The CDR3 region has the DNA TGCGCCAGCAGCCCTGCCGGGGACAGGGGAACTGAAGCTTTCTTT. This codes for CASSPAGDRGTEAFF.

This chain connects TRBV6-5 to TRBJ2-7, with D perhaps TRBD2 (6 bases). V was cut by 7 bases and J by 3 bases, with 16 bases left in between. Germline-derived CDR1 and CDR2 are MNHEY and SVGAGI. There are 14 residues in the CDR3. The CDR3 spells CASMGGQSFYEQYF. Written as DNA, the CDR3 is TGTGCCAGCATGGGGGGTCAGAGTTTCTACGAGCAGTACTTC.

V gene TRBV11-2 combines with J gene TRBJ2-7, with 7 bases lining up with TRBD1. The CDR3 runs 15 residues. Germline V gives CDR1 SGHAT, CDR2 FQNNGV. The V gene end was trimmed by 1 base and the J gene end by 2 bases; junction bases not matched to a gene: 5. The CDR3: CASSLVGTAAYEQYF. The CDR3 DNA reads TGTGCCAGCAGCTTAGTGGGGACAGCCGCCTACGAGCAGTACTTC.

This chain uses TRBV5-1 with TRBJ1-3; the D gene is possibly TRBD1 (6 bases). This CDR3 comprises 15 residues. Germline values: CDR1 SGHRS, CDR2 YFSETQ. V was shortened by 0 bases and J by 2 bases, with 9 bases between the two germline ends. The CDR3 nucleotides read TGCGCCAGCAGCTTGGACAGGGCGACTGGAAACACCATATATTTT. This gives the protein CASSLDRATGNTIYF.

This clone was detected only once. V gene TRBV19 combines with J gene TRBJ2-2; D remains ambiguous. V was trimmed by 5 bases and J by 4 bases, leaving 11 bases between them. The CDR3 loop spans 14 amino acids. CDR1 LNHDA and CDR2 SQIVND come from the germline V gene (reference sequence). CDR3 sequence (DNA): TGTGCCAGTAGTTTACCGTGGGGCACCGGGGAGCTGTTTTTT. Amino acid sequence: CASSLPWGTGELFF.

The chain is built from TRBV21-1 and TRBJ1-1. TRBV21-1 is given as a pseudogene. CDR3 length: 12 residues. As DNA, the CDR3 is TGTGCCAGCAGCGAAGGGGACACTGAAGCTTTCTTT. This sequence encodes CASSEGDTEAFF.

This clone counts as medium-sized. The gene calls are TRBV6-2 or TRBV6-3 and TRBJ2-5; possibly TRBD1 for D (5 bases). The CDR3 has 15 amino acids. CDR1 and CDR2 from the germline V gene are MNHEY and SVGEGT. Between the trimmed V and J ends, which lost 5 bases and 5 bases, there was a span of 18 bases. In nucleotides, the CDR3 is TGTGCCAGCAGTCCCCGGGCCTCTCCAGGGGAGACCCAGTACTTC. The encoded protein is CASSPRASPGETQYF.

This clone appeared a single time. V usage is TRBV28 and J usage is TRBJ2-3; TRBD2 agrees at 8 bases. Germline CDR1 reads MDHEN; CDR2 reads SYDVKM. J lost 4 bases, V lost 6 bases, and 6 bases had no gene match. The CDR3 extends over 14 amino acids. CDR3 sequence reads: CASRLAGSPDTQYF. CDR3 in DNA: TGTGCCAGCAGATTAGCGGGATCCCCAGATACGCAGTATTTT.